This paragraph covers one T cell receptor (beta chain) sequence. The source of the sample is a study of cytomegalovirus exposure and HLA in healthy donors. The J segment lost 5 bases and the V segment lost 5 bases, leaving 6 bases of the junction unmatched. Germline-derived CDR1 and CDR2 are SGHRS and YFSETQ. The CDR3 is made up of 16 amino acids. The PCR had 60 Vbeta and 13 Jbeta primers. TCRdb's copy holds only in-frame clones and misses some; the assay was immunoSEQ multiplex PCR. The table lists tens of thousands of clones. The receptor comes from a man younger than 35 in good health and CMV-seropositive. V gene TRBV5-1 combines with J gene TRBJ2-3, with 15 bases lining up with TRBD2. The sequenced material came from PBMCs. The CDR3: CASRRTSGGALDTQYF. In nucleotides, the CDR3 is TGCGCCAGCAGGAGGACTAGCGGGGGGGCCTTAGATACGCAGTATTTT.